This passage covers 21 T cell receptor beta chains from one sample sequenced in a study of OX40 agonist ivuxolimab in advanced cancers. Clones were sequenced by immunoSEQ multiplex PCR, and TCRdb holds only the in-frame ones, with some missing. The table includes about 71,000 clones, roughly 77% detected once. The specimen was CD4+ or CD8+ T cells sorted from blood, collected in a trial of the OX40 agonist ivuxolimab. These receptors all come from an adult with an advanced solid tumor such as melanoma, head and neck, liver or kidney cancer.

This chain connects TRBV14 to TRBJ1-6, with a possible D match to TRBD1 (6 bases). In germline, CDR1 is SGHDN, CDR2 FVKESK. V lost 1 base to trimming and J lost 7 bases, with 17 bases between them. The CDR3 consists of 17 residues. The chain's CDR3 is CASSQGFTGQTNSPLHF. Here the CDR3 DNA reads TGTGCCAGCAGCCAAGGCTTTACCGGACAGACAAATTCACCCCTCCACTTT.

This clone was observed a few times. The chain links TRBV19 to TRBJ1-2, with a tentative D call TRBD1 (5 bases). In germline, CDR1 is LNHDA, CDR2 SQIVND (reference sequence). Trimming pared 6 bases from V and 8 bases from J, leaving 13 bases between. The CDR3 consists of 12 residues. CDR3 residues: CASRGRAEGYTF. The DNA for the CDR3 is TGTGCCAGTAGGGGCAGGGCGGAGGGCTACACCTTC.

The chain joins TRBV6-6 to TRBJ2-7; weak D call: TRBD2 (7 bases). The CDR3 contains 15 residues. CDR1 is MNHNY, CDR2 SVGAGI, per germline (reference sequence). The V gene lost 3 bases and the J gene lost 4 bases, with 16 bases spanning the gap. The CDR3 loop reads CASSYSTGGAYEQYF. In nucleotides, the CDR3 is TGTGCCAGCAGTTATTCGACGGGGGGCGCTTACGAGCAGTACTTC.

This sequence joins TRBV10-2 and TRBJ2-5, with 8 bases that match TRBD2. The junction had 5 bases not matched to a gene; V was cut back by 3 bases and J by 2 bases. The CDR3 has 15 amino acids. CDR1 is WSHSY and CDR2 is SAAADI in the germline V gene. CDR3 protein: CASSDVLAGQETQYF. DNA of the CDR3: TGCGCCAGCAGTGATGTTTTAGCGGGGCAAGAGACCCAGTACTTC.

CDR3 nucleotides: TGTGCCAGCAGCCTCCAGGGTGCCGGGGCCAACGTCCTGACTTTC. Translated, it gives CASSLQGAGANVLTF. The chain has TRBV7-9 and TRBJ2-6; a weak D match, TRBD1 (5 bases). The CDR3 spans 15 residues. The ends were cut back, 5 bases at V and 4 bases at J, with 12 bases in the middle. Germline V lookup: CDR1 SEHNR, CDR2 FQNEAQ (reference sequence).

The chain combines TRBV5-6 with TRBJ2-5; 8 bases line up with TRBD1. Matching the DNA end better, TRBJ2-7 makes the J call doubtful. Per germline, CDR1 SGHDT and CDR2 YYEEEE. CDR3 length: 15 residues. The CDR3 nucleotides read TGTGCCAGCAGCTTGGGAAGGACAGGGTATTACGAGCAGTACTTC. It yields the protein CASSLGRTGYYEQYF.

In its sample, this clone was seen a few times. The chain links TRBV2 to TRBJ2-2; 13 bases are shared with TRBD2. The CDR3 consists of 16 residues. Looked up from germline, CDR1 is SNHLY and CDR2 is FYNNEI. Losses at the gene ends were 5 bases for V and 7 bases for J; bases not matched to a gene: 7. The chain's CDR3 is CASSYGLAGDHGELFF. Written as DNA, the CDR3 is TGTGCCAGCAGTTACGGACTAGCGGGAGATCACGGGGAGCTGTTTTTT.

The chain combines TRBV7-2 with TRBJ1-1; possibly TRBD1 for D (5 bases). Germline V lookup: CDR1 SGHTA, CDR2 FQGNSA. The ends were cut back, 3 bases at V and 1 base at J, with 6 bases in the middle. This CDR3 region has 13 residues. CDR3 loop: CASSLTANTEAFF. The CDR3 region has the DNA TGTGCCAGCAGCTTGACAGCGAACACTGAAGCTTTCTTT.

The chain is built from TRBV7-2 and TRBJ2-3; 7 bases fit TRBD2. The CDR3 consists of 14 residues. The V segment lost 7 bases and the J segment 1 base; nucleotides outside the gene matches: 5. Germline V gene lookup returns CDR1 SGHTA and CDR2 FQGNSA. The CDR3 region has the DNA TGTGCCAGCACACTAGCGTTAGGCACAGATACGCAGTATTTT. It codes for CASTLALGTDTQYF.

Of note for this clone: This sample includes further DNA sequences coding for the same CDR3. In DNA form, the CDR3 reads TGCGCCAGCAGCCAAGGAGGGGGCAACGGAAACACCATATATTTT. Its protein is CASSQGGGNGNTIYF. J is TRBJ1-3 and V is TRBV4-3, with 7 bases identical to TRBD1. V was clipped by 1 base and J by 4 bases; unmatched bases: 4. This CDR3 is built from 15 residues. Germline V gene lookup returns CDR1 LGHNA and CDR2 YSLEER.

The chain recombines TRBV27 with TRBJ2-7, with D possibly being TRBD1 (7 bases). Germline V gene data show CDR1 as MNHEY and CDR2 as SMNVEV (reference sequence). The length of the CDR3 is 15 residues. The V gene lost 0 bases and the J gene lost 1 base, with 10 bases spanning the gap. CDR3 residues: CASSLSAGGSYEQYF. The CDR3 DNA reads as TGTGCCAGCAGTTTATCGGCAGGGGGGTCCTACGAGCAGTACTTC.

The chain carries TRBV28 and TRBJ1-2; D possibly corresponds to TRBD1 (6 bases). The germline V gene encodes CDR1 MDHEN and CDR2 SYDVKM. V was pared by 5 bases and J by 0 bases, with 13 bases between. The CDR3 has 15 amino acids. The CDR3 loop is CASSTGGGPNYGYTF. The DNA for the CDR3 is TGTGCCAGCAGTACGGGGGGGGGCCCTAACTATGGCTACACCTTC.

This clone was counted a few times. The chain is built from TRBV5-1 and TRBJ2-7; D is perhaps TRBD2 (6 bases). CDR1 is SGHRS and CDR2 is YFSETQ in the germline V gene. Trimming took off 1 base at V and 4 bases at J, with 12 bases between the two ends. This CDR3 has 14 amino acids. The DNA for the CDR3 is TGCGCCAGCAGCTTGCGCGCGGGAAGGTACGAGCAGTACTTC. Protein product: CASSLRAGRYEQYF.

This clone has a handful of counts. DNA of the CDR3: TGTGCCAGCAGTTTAACGTGGAATAGTCCGGGCTACACCTTC. The encoded protein is CASSLTWNSPGYTF. The chain links TRBV27 to TRBJ1-2; D not resolved. The CDR3 runs to 14 residues. V was shortened by 2 bases and J by 8 bases, with 15 bases between the two germline ends. Germline V CDR1 and CDR2: MNHEY, SMNVEV (reference sequence).

V usage is TRBV5-4 and J usage is TRBJ1-4; 8 bases fit TRBD1. Germline CDR1 is SGHNT and CDR2 is YYREEE (reference sequence). The V gene end was trimmed by 4 bases and the J gene end by 0 bases; junction bases not matched to a gene: 11. CDR3 length: 18 residues. CDR3 sequence reads: CASSVGQGHAATNEKLFF. CDR3 nucleotides: TGTGCCAGCAGCGTTGGACAGGGCCATGCGGCAACTAATGAAAAACTGTTTTTT.

The chain couples TRBV30 to TRBJ1-1, with D possibly matching TRBD1 (5 bases). Germline lookup yields CDR1 GTSNPN and CDR2 SVGIG (reference sequence). The CDR3 runs to 14 residues. The ends were cut back, 1 base at V and 3 bases at J, with 12 bases in the middle. CDR3 sequence reads: CAWSAGILDTEAFF. The CDR3 bases are TGTGCCTGGAGTGCAGGGATATTAGACACTGAAGCTTTCTTT.

On this clone: An end of the junction differs from the germline gene, which may be a read error. The chain has TRBV19 and TRBJ2-1; weak D call: TRBD1 (6 bases). CDR1 is LNHDA, CDR2 SQIVND, per germline (reference sequence). The CDR3 totals 15 residues. The CDR3 DNA reads TGTGCCAGTAGGATAGGGGGAGTTGGGTACAATGAGCAGTTCTTC. Translated, it gives CASRIGGVGYNEQFF.

This chain joins TRBV19 and TRBJ2-3, with TRBD2 identical over 14 bases. V shed 3 bases and J 4 bases; nucleotides not matched to a gene: 9. The CDR3 runs 18 residues. Per the germline V gene, CDR1 is LNHDA and CDR2 is SQIVND (reference sequence). CDR3 sequence (DNA): TGTGCCAGTAGTATTGGGACTAGCGGGAGCCTTAACGCAGATACGCAGTATTTT. It translates to CASSIGTSGSLNADTQYF.

The V and J genes are TRBV11-3 and TRBJ2-7, with D maybe TRBD1 (6 bases). CDR3 size: 14 residues. Trimming left V 5 bases short and J 0 bases short, with 11 bases between. Germline CDR1 is SGHNT and CDR2 is YENEEA. As DNA, the CDR3 is TGTGCCAGCAGCCTCTACAGGGACTCCTACGAGCAGTACTTC. Its protein product is CASSLYRDSYEQYF.

This clone turned up a few times. The V and J genes are TRBV7-9 and TRBJ2-5; 9 positions match TRBD2. Germline V gene sequence: CDR1 SEHNR, CDR2 FQNEAQ (reference sequence). The CDR3 spans 14 residues. Trimming removed 2 bases from V and 7 bases from J; junction bases left unmatched: 5. As DNA, the CDR3 is TGTGCCAGCAGCTTATCGGCGGGAGGGACGACCCAGTACTTC. Amino acids: CASSLSAGGTTQYF.

This clone turned up a few times. The chain joins TRBV29-1 to TRBJ1-2; the match to TRBD1 covers 9 bases. The CDR3 consists of 15 residues. Germline V CDR1 and CDR2: SQVTM, ANQGSEA. With V trimmed by 1 base and J by 5 bases, 8 bases remained unmatched. CDR3 in DNA: TGCAGCGTTGAAGGACAGGGGGGCTATAGATATGGCTACACCTTC. Its protein is CSVEGQGGYRYGYTF.